The clone carrying this TCR beta chain appeared many times. Antigen unknown. TCRdb used MiXCR to reprocess the 5' RACE reads, holding one entry per CDR3 protein. This table holds hundreds of thousands of distinct CDR3 sequences, more than 3% found once. This entry comes from a study of T cells after yellow fever vaccination. Across the study: Preparation of fractions with low cell numbers was performed using SMART-Seq v4 Ultra Low Input.

Findings of the study overall: Though it reached lower strength, the secondary response hit its peak faster, day 5 versus 15. Sorted repertoires could include abundant contaminating clonotypes from bulk cells. Some clonotypes were seen in both the CD4 and the CD8 compartments. These made up a small share and likely arose from convergent recombination.

CDR1 is KGHSH, CDR2 LQKENI, per germline. With 5 bases removed from V and 0 bases from J, the gap between germline ends came to 17 bases. CDR3 length equals 16 residues. This material consisted of PBMCs, taken on the day of the yellow fever booster vaccination. This chain connects TRBV18 to TRBJ2-7; D may match TRBD1 or TRBD2 (5 bases each). The receptor was isolated from a man younger than 35 who received the YFV17D yellow fever vaccine. Here the CDR3 DNA reads TGTGCCAGCTCAACTCAACCAACCGGGGCCTCCTACGAGCAGTACTTC. It translates to CASSTQPTGASYEQYF.